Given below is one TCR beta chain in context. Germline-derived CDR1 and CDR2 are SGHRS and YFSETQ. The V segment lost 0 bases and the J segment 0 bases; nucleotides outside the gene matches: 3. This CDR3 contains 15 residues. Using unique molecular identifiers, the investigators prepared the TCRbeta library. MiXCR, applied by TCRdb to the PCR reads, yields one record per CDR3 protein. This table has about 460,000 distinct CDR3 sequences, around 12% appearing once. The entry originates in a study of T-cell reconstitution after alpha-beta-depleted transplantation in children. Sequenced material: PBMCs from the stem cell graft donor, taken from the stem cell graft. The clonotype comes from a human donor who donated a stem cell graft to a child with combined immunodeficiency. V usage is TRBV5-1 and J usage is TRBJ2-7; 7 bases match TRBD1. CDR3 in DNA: TGCGCCAGCAGCTTGGAGGACAGGTACTCCTACGAGCAGTACTTC. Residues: CASSLEDRYSYEQYF.